This T cell receptor beta chain was captured by sequencing in a study of CD8+CD57+ T cells in acquired aplastic anemia. Study summary: Sorted CD4+ and CD8+ cells yielded DNA averaging about 3.2 ug.

Genomic DNA was employed as the template in profiling TCR beta VDJ and CDR3. One entry per CDR3 protein results from TCRdb running MiXCR on the reads. There are some 170,000 distinct CDR3 sequences in the sample; roughly 65% occur only once, and about two fifths lies in the top ten. An expansion of CD8+CD57+ cells by flow cytometry had been shown in patients chosen for sequencing. The diagnosis in all patients was severe acquired aplastic anemia. Blood came from patients not yet given any therapy. The CDR3 is made up of 13 amino acids. V lost 3 bases and J 7 bases, leaving 11 bases between the germline ends. CDR1 KGHDR and CDR2 SFDVKD come from the germline V gene.

The receptor was isolated from a human donor with aplastic anemia. Sequences were obtained from sorted CD4+, CD8+, or CD8+CD57+ T cells (not recorded which) from PBMCs. The chain employs TRBV24-1 and TRBJ2-5, with D uncertain. CDR3 loop: CATSDPPFATQYF. The CDR3 nucleotides read TGTGCCACCAGTGATCCACCCTTCGCGACCCAGTACTTC.